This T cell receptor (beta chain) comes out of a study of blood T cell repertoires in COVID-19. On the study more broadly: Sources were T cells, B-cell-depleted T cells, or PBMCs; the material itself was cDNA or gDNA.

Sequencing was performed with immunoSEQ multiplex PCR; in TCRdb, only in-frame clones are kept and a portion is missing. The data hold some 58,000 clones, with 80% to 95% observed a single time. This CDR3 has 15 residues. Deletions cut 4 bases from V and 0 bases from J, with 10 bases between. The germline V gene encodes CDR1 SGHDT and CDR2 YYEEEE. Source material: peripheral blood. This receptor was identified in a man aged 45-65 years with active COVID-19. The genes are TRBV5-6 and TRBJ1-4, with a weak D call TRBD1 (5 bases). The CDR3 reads CASSVQGATNEKLFF. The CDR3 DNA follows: TGTGCCAGCAGCGTTCAGGGTGCAACTAATGAAAAACTGTTTTTT. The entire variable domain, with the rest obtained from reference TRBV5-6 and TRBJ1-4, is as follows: DAGVTQSPTHLIKTRGQQVTLRCSPKSGHDTVSWYQQALGQGPQFIFQYYEEEERQRGNFPDRFSGHQFPNYSSELNVNALLLGDSALYLCASSVQGATNEKLFFGSGTQLSVL.